Sequencing of this T cell receptor beta chain was carried out in a study of T-cell reconstitution after alpha-beta-depleted transplantation in children. Researchers prepared the TCRbeta library using unique molecular identifiers, the study reports. TCRdb re-called the PCR reads with MiXCR, one entry per CDR3 protein. The sample shows around 400,000 distinct CDR3 sequences, 20% of them seen only once. This clonotype came up many times. The receptor's source is a human donor who donated a stem cell graft to a child with acute myeloid leukemia. The input for sequencing was PBMCs from the stem cell graft donor, taken from the stem cell graft.

The CDR3 sequence is CASSYSRSSTDTQYF. The CDR3 bases are TGTGCCAGCAGTTACTCGCGGAGTAGCACAGATACGCAGTATTTT. The chain links TRBV6-5 to TRBJ2-3; D is undetermined. Trimming cost V 0 bases and J 0 bases, with 7 bases left between them. CDR1 and CDR2 (germline): MNHEY, SVGAGI. The CDR3 covers 15 residues.